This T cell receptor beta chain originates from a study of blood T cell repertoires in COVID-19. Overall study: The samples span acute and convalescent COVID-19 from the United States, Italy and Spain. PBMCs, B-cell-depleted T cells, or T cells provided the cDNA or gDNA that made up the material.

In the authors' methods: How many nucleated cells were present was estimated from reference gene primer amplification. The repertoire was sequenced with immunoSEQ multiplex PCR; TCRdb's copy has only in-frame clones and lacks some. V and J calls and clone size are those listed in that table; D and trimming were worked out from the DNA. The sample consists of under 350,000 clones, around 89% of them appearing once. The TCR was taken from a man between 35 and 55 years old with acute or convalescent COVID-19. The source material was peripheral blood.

The CDR3 region has the DNA TGTGCCAGCAGCGCCATAGAGGGCTACACCTTC. It translates to CASSAIEGYTF. This chain joins TRBV9 and TRBJ1-2; D call uncertain. This CDR3 contains 11 residues. Trimming removed 3 bases from V and 8 bases from J, with 8 bases in between. Germline CDR1 is SGDLS and CDR2 is YYNGEE.